This T cell receptor beta chain emerged from a study of early T cells in non-severe SARS-CoV-2 infection. Whole-study context: RNA in bulk from unsorted whole blood was sequenced, and chains were unpaired.

As for this clonotype: Its antigen is currently unknown.

Germline V lookup: CDR1 KGHSY, CDR2 FQNENV. The CDR3 is 14 amino acids. V was pared by 1 base and J by 8 bases, with 14 bases between. Study results and limitations: Clonotype matching in VDJdb favored anti-spike CD8 responses and did not capture private and CD4 specificities.

Attachment of unique molecular identifiers was made to individual cDNA molecules. TCRdb independently ran MiXCR on the 5' RACE reads; one entry per CDR3 protein. Of more than 65,000 distinct CDR3 sequences in the sample, 9.5% to 15% are singletons; the top ten hold approximately 2.6%. This TCR derives from an adult who was a healthcare worker with PCR-confirmed SARS-CoV-2 infection or an uninfected control (not recorded which). Sequenced here: whole blood, sampled at baseline. The chain combines TRBV16 with TRBJ1-2; the D is unclear. The CDR3 nucleotides are TGTGCCAGCAGCCAATTTTCGGGCATGCGGGGCTACACCTTC. Its translation is CASSQFSGMRGYTF.